What follows are 5 T cell receptor beta chains derived from one specimen sequenced in a study of blood T cell repertoires in COVID-19. Data came from immunoSEQ multiplex PCR; TCRdb stores just in-frame clones and leaves some out. The data hold over 250,000 clones, with 91% observed a single time. The source material was peripheral blood. The receptors derive from a person between 18 and 30 years old with COVID-19, enrolled during active disease.

The chain joins TRBV11-2 to TRBJ2-5; TRBD1 agrees at 10 bases. The CDR3 consists of 17 residues. Trimming cost V 1 base and J 4 bases; bases outside gene matches: 9. Germline CDR1 is SGHAT and CDR2 is FQNNGV. The DNA of the CDR3 is TGTGCCAGCAGCTTAGGGATGACAGGGGGCGCGGGAGAGACCCAGTACTTC. As protein: CASSLGMTGGAGETQYF.

The chain links TRBV24-1 to TRBJ1-5, with TRBD1 matching 10 bases. The CDR3 covers 19 residues. The germline CDR1 and CDR2 sequences are KGHDR and SFDVKD. V shed 2 bases, J shed 9 bases, and the junction held 18 bases outside the gene matches. DNA of the CDR3: TGTGCCACCAGTGATTCACCACCTGGACAGGGGGGAGCGGTTGTGCCCCAGCATTTT. Translating gives CATSDSPPGQGGAVVPQHF.

CDR3 coding DNA: TGTGCCAGCAGCAGAGTGGCAGATACGCAGTATTTT. Protein product: CASSRVADTQYF. The chain couples TRBV5-6 to TRBJ2-3; no reliable D call. Looked up from germline, CDR1 is SGHDT and CDR2 is YYEEEE. The CDR3 loop spans 12 amino acids. V was clipped by 4 bases and J by 4 bases, with 7 bases between them.

This clone occurred once. The chain couples TRBV7-3 to TRBJ2-3, with TRBD2 matching 8 bases. The CDR3 runs to 15 residues. With 4 bases clipped from V and 0 bases from J, the junction kept 3 bases outside the gene matches. In germline, CDR1 is SGHTA, CDR2 FQGTGA. CDR3 DNA: TGTGCCAGCAGCTGGTCTAGCGGGAGCACAGATACGCAGTATTTT. As protein: CASSWSSGSTDTQYF.

The CDR3 DNA reads TGTGCCAGCAGTTCCCCCCGGGACAGGGGGCGCGGGACCCAGTACTTC. Its translation is CASSSPRDRGRGTQYF. This chain links TRBV27 with TRBJ2-5, with 12 bases matching TRBD1. Germline assignment: CDR1 MNHEY and CDR2 SMNVEV (reference sequence). This CDR3 contains 16 residues. J was trimmed by 7 bases and V by 4 bases; bases with no gene match: 10.